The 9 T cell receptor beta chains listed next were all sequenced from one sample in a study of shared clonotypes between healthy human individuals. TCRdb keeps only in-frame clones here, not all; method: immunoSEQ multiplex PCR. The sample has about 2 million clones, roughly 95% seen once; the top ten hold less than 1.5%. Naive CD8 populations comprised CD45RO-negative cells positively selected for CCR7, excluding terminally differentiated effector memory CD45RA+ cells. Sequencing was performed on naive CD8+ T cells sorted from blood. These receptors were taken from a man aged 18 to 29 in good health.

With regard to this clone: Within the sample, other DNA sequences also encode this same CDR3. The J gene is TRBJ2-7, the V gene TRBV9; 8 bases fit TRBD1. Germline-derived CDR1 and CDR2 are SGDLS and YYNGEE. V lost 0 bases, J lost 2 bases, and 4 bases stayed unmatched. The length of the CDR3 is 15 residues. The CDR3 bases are TGTGCCAGCAGCGTAGGACAGGGGCTTACCTACGAGCAGTACTTC. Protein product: CASSVGQGLTYEQYF.

CDR3 in amino acids: CAWNWAEEQGAGYTF. The CDR3 nucleotides read TGTGCCTGGAACTGGGCCGAGGAGCAGGGGGCTGGCTACACCTTC. The V call is TRBV30, the J call TRBJ1-2; 8 nucleotides line up with TRBD1. Germline CDR1 is GTSNPN and CDR2 is SVGIG (reference sequence). V shed 4 bases, J shed 7 bases, and the junction held 14 bases outside the gene matches. This CDR3 contains 15 residues.

CDR3 sequence (DNA): TGTGCCAGCAAATTGGGGCCGGGGCAGGGCACCTACGAGCAGTACTTC. It yields the protein CASKLGPGQGTYEQYF. V gene TRBV5-4 combines with J gene TRBJ2-7; D could derive from TRBD1 or TRBD2 (5 bases each). Germline V gives CDR1 SGHNT, CDR2 YYREEE (reference sequence). V lost 6 bases and J 2 bases, leaving 21 bases between the germline ends. This CDR3 is 16 amino acids long.

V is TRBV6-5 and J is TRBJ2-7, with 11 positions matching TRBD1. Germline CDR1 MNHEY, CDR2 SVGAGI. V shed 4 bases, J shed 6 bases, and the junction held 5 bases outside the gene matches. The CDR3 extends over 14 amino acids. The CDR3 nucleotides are TGTGCCAGCAGTTTTGGGACAGGGGGGACCGAGCAGTACTTC. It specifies CASSFGTGGTEQYF.

The CDR3 loop is CASSPWTDVYEQYF. CDR3 bases: TGTGCCAGCAGCCCTTGGACTGACGTCTACGAGCAGTACTTC. V gene TRBV7-8 combines with J gene TRBJ2-7; weak D call: TRBD2 (5 bases). The CDR3 totals 14 residues. V shed 5 bases and J shed 3 bases, with 14 bases lying between them. Germline CDR1 reads SGHVS; CDR2 reads FQNEAQ.

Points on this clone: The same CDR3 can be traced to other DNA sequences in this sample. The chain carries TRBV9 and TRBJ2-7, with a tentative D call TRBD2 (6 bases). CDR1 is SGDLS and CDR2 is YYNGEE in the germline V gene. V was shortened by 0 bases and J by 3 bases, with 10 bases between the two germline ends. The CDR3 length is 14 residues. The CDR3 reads CASSVAAGNYEQYF. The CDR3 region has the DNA TGTGCCAGCAGCGTAGCGGCGGGGAACTACGAGCAGTACTTC.

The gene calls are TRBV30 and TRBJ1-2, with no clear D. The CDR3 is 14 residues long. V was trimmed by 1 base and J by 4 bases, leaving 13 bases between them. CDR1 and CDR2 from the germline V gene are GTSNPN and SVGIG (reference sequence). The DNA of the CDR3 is TGTGCCTGGAGTGAGTACGACCATGGCTATGGCTACACCTTC. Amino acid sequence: CAWSEYDHGYGYTF.

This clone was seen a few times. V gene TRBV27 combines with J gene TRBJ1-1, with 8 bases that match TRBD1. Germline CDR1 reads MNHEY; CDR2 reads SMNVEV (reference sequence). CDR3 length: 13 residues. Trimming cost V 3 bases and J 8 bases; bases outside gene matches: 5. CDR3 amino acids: CASSFRNRGEAFF. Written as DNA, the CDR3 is TGTGCCAGCAGTTTTCGGAACAGGGGGGAAGCTTTCTTT.

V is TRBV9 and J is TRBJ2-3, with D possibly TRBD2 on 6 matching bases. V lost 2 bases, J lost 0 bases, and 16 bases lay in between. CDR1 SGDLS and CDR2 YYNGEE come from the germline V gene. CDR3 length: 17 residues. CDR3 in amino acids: CASSVSSLASSTDTQYF. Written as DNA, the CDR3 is TGTGCCAGCAGCGTTAGTTCTCTAGCGTCTAGCACAGATACGCAGTATTTT.